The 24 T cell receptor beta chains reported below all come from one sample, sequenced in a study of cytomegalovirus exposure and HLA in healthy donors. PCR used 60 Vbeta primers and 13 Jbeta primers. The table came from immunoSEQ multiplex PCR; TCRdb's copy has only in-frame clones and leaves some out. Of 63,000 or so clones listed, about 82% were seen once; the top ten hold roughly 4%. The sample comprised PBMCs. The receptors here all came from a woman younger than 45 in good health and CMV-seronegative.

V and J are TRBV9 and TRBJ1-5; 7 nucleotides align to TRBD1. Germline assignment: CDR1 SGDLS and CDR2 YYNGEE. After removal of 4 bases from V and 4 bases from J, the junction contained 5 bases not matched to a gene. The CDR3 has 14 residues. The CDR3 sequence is CASSHGQENQPQHF. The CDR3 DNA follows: TGTGCCAGCAGCCACGGACAGGAGAATCAGCCCCAGCATTTT.

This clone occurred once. The CDR3: CAISEWRQSTDTQYF. The DNA for the CDR3 is TGTGCCATCAGTGAGTGGAGGCAGAGCACAGATACGCAGTATTTT. The chain combines TRBV10-3 with TRBJ2-3, with D tentatively TRBD2 (5 bases). Looked up from germline, CDR1 is ENHRY and CDR2 is SYGVKD. The V end lost 1 base, the J end lost 0 bases, and 8 bases lay between the germline ends. The CDR3 runs to 15 residues.

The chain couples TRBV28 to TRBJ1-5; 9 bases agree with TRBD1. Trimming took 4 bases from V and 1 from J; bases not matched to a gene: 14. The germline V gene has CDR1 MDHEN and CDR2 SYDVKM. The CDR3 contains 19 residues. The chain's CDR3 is CASSSLRDRVLRSNQPQHF. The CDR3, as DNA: TGTGCCAGCAGTTCACTACGGGACAGGGTATTGCGGAGCAATCAGCCCCAGCATTTT.

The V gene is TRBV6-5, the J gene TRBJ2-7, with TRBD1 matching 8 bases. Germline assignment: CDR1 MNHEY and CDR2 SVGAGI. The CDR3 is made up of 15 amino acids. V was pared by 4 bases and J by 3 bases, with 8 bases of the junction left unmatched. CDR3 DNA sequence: TGTGCCAGCAGTTGGACAGGGTCAATAAACTACGAGCAGTACTTC. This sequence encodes CASSWTGSINYEQYF.

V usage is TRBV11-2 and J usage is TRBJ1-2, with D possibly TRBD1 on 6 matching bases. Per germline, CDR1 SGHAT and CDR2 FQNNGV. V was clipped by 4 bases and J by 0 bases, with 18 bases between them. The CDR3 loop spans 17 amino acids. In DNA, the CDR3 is TGTGCCAGCAGCTCTATTACGTCCAGGACAGCTAACTATGGCTACACCTTC. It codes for CASSSITSRTANYGYTF.

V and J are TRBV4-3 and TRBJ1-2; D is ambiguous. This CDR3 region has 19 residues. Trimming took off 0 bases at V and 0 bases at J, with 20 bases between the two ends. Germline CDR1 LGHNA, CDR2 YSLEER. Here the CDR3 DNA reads TGCGCCAGCAGCCAAGATTTCGGTGGCGGAAGATCCTCTAACTATGGCTACACCTTC. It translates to CASSQDFGGGRSSNYGYTF.

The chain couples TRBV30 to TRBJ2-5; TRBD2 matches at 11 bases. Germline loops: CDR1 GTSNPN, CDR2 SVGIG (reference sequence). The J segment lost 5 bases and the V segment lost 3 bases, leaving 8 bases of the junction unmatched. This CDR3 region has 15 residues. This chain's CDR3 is CAWSFSSGGWETQYF. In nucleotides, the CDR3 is TGTGCCTGGAGCTTCTCTAGCGGGGGGTGGGAGACCCAGTACTTC. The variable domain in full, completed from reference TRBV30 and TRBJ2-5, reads SQTIHQWPATLVQPVGSPLSLECTVEGTSNPNLYWYRQAAGRGLQLLFYSVGIGQISSEVPQNLSASRPQDRQFILSSKKLLLSDSGFYLCAWSFSSGGWETQYFGPGTRLLVL.

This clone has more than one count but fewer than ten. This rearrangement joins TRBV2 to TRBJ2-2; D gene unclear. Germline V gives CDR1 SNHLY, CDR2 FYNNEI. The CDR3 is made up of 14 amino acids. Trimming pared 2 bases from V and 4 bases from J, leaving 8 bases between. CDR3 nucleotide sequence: TGTGCCAGCAGTGAACTGCGCGGCACCGGGGAGCTGTTTTTT. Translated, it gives CASSELRGTGELFF.

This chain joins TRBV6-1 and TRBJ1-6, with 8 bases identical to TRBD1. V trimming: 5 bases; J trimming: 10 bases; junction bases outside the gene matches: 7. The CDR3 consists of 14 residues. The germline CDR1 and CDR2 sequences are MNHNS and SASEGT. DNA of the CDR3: TGTGCCAGCAGTCTCGACAGGGGAGGCTCACCCCTCCACTTT. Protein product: CASSLDRGGSPLHF.

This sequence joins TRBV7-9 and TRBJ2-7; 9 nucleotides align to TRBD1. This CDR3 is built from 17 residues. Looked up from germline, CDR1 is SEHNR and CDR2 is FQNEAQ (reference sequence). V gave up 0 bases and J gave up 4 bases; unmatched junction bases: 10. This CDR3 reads CASSLATAGTGWYEQYF. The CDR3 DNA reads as TGTGCCAGCAGCTTAGCCACGGCCGGGACAGGGTGGTACGAGCAGTACTTC.

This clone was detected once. The CDR3 bases are TGCAGCGTTGAAGATACTTCGGGATGGACTAGCGGGAAGGCGGAGTCCTACAATGAGCAGTTCTTC. Translating gives CSVEDTSGWTSGKAESYNEQFF. The chain recombines TRBV29-1 with TRBJ2-1; 12 nucleotides align to TRBD2. V trimming: 0 bases; J trimming: 1 base; junction bases outside the gene matches: 19. The CDR3 runs 22 residues. Germline CDR1 SQVTM, CDR2 ANQGSEA.

CDR3 sequence reads: CASSLGTGVYEQYF. Here the CDR3 DNA reads TGTGCCAGCAGCCTCGGGACGGGAGTCTACGAGCAGTACTTC. The V call is TRBV7-9, the J call TRBJ2-7; maybe TRBD2 (6 bases). The length of the CDR3 is 14 residues. V was pared by 5 bases and J by 3 bases, with 14 bases between. CDR1 and CDR2 (germline): SEHNR, FQNEAQ (reference sequence).

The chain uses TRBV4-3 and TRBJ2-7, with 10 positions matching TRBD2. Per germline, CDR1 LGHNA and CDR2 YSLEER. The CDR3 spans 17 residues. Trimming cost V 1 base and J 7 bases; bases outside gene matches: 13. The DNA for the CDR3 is TGCGCCAGCAGCCAAGCTCTTTCTAGCGGGAGCTGGGGGGAGCAGTACTTC. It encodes CASSQALSSGSWGEQYF.

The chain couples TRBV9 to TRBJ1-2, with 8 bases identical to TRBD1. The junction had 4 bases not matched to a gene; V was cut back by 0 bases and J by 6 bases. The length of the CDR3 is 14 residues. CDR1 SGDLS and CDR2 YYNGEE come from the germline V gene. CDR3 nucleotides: TGTGCCAGCAGCGTAGGACAGGGGAAGGATGGCTACACCTTC. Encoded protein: CASSVGQGKDGYTF.

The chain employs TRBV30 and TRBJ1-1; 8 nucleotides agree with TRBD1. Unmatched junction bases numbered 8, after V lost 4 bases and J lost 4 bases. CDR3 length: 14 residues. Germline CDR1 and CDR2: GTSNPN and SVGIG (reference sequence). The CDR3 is CAWKGQGAGTEAFF. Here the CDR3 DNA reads TGTGCCTGGAAGGGGCAGGGGGCCGGCACTGAAGCTTTCTTT.

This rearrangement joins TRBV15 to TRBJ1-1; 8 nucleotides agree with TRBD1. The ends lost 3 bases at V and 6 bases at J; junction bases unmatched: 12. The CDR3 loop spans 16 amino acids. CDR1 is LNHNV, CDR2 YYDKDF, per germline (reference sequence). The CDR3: CATSSPRTGLIPEAFF. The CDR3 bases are TGTGCCACCAGCAGCCCGAGGACAGGGCTGATCCCTGAAGCTTTCTTT. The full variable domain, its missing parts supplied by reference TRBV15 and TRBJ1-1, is DAMVIQNPRYQVTQFGKPVTLSCSQTLNHNVMYWYQQKSSQAPKLLFHYYDKDFNNEADTPDNFQSRRPNTSFCFLDIRSPGLGDTAMYLCATSSPRTGLIPEAFFGQGTRLTVV.

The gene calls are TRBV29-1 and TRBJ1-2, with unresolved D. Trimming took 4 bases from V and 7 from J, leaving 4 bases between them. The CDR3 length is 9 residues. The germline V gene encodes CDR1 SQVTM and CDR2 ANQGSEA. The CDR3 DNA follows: TGCAGCGTTGGTCTTGGCTACACCTTC. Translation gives CSVGLGYTF. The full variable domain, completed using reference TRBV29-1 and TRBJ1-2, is SAVISQKPSRDICQRGTSLTIQCQVDSQVTMMFWYRQQPGQSLTLIATANQGSEATYESGFVIDKFPISRPNLTFSTLTVSNMSPEDSSIYLCSVGLGYTFGSGTRLTVV.

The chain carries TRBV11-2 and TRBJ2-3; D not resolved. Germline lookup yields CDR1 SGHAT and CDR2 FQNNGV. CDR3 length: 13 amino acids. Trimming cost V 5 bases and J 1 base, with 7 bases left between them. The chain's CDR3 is CASSDWRTDTQYF. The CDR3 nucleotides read TGTGCCAGCAGCGACTGGCGCACAGATACGCAGTATTTT.

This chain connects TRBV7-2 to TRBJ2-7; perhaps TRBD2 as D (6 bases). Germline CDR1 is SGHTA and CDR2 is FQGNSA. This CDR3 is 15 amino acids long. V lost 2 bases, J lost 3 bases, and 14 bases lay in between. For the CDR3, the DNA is TGTGCCAGCAGCTTATGGCGGGACCCGATCTACGAGCAGTACTTC. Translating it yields CASSLWRDPIYEQYF.

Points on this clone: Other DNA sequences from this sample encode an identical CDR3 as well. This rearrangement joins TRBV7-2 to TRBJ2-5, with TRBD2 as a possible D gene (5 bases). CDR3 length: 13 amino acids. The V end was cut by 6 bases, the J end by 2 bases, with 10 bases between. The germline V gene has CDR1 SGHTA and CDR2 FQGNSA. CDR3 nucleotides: TGTGCCAGCAGTAGAGGGCAGCAAGAGACCCAGTACTTC. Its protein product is CASSRGQQETQYF. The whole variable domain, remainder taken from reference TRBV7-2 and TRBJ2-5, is GAGVSQSPSNKVTEKGKDVELRCDPISGHTALYWYRQSLGQGLEFLIYFQGNSAPDKSGLPSDRFSAERTGGSVSTLTIQRTQQEDSAVYLCASSRGQQETQYFGPGTRLLVL.

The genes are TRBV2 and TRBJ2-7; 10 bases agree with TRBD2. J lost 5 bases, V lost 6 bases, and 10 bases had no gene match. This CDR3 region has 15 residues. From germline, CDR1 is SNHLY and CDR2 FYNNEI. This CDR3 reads CASRWGAGGLNEQYF. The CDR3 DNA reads TGTGCCAGCAGATGGGGAGCGGGGGGGCTCAACGAGCAGTACTTC.

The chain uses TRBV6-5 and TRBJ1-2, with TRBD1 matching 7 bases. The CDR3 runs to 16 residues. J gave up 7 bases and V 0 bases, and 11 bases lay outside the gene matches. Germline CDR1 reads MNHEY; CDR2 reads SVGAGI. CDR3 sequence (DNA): TGTGCCAGCAGTTACTCCCCACGCGGGACAGTCTCTGGCTACACCTTC. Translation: CASSYSPRGTVSGYTF.

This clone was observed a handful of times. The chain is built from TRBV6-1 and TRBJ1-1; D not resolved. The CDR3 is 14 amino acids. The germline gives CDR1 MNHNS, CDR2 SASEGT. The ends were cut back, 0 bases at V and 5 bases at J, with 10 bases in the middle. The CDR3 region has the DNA TGTGCCAGCAGTGAAGCGTACGGAGGGACTGAAGCTTTCTTT. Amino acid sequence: CASSEAYGGTEAFF.

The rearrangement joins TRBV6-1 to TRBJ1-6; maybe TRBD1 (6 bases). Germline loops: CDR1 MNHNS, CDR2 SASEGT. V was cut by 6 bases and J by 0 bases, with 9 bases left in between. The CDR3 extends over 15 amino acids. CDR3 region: CASSLGGSYNSPLHF. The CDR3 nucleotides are TGTGCCAGCAGCTTAGGGGGCTCCTATAATTCACCCCTCCACTTT.